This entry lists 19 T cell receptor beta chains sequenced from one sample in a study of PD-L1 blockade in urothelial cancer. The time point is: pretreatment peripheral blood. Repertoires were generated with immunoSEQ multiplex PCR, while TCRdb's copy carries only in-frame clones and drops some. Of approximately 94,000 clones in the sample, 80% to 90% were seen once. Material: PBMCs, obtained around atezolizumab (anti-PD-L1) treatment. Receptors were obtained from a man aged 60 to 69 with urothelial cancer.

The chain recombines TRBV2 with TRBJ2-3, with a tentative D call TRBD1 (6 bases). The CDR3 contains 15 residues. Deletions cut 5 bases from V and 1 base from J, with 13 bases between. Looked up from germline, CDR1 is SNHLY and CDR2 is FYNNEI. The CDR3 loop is CASSPTGIGTDTQYF. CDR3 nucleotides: TGTGCCAGCAGTCCCACAGGGATCGGCACAGATACGCAGTATTTT.

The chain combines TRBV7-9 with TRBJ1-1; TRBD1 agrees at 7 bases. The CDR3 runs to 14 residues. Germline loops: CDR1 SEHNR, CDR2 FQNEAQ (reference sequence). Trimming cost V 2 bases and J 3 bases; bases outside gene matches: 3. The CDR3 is CASSLRGTDTEAFF. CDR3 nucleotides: TGTGCCAGCAGCTTACGGGGGACAGACACTGAAGCTTTCTTT.

CDR3 protein: CASSPPERGSYEQYF. CDR3 DNA: TGTGCCAGCAGTCCCCCTGAGCGGGGCTCCTACGAGCAGTACTTC. This rearrangement joins TRBV6-6 to TRBJ2-7; 7 bases fit TRBD2. The germline CDR1 and CDR2 sequences are MNHNY and SVGAGI (reference sequence). Trimming cost V 5 bases and J 0 bases; bases outside gene matches: 7. This CDR3 spans 15 amino acids.

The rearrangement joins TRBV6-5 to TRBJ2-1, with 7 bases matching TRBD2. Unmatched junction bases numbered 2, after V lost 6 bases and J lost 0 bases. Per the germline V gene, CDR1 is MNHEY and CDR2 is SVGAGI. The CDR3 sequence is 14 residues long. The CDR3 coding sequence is TGTGCCAGCAGGGGGGGGATCTCCTACAATGAGCAGTTCTTC. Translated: CASRGGISYNEQFF.

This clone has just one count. CDR3 nucleotides: TGTGCCAACAGCCCAGGGGACCGCTATGGCTACACCTTC. It specifies CANSPGDRYGYTF. The V call is TRBV28, the J call TRBJ1-2, with D possibly being TRBD1 (6 bases). Looked up from germline, CDR1 is MDHEN and CDR2 is SYDVKM. CDR3 length: 13 amino acids. V dropped 10 bases and J dropped 4 bases, with 16 bases sitting between them.

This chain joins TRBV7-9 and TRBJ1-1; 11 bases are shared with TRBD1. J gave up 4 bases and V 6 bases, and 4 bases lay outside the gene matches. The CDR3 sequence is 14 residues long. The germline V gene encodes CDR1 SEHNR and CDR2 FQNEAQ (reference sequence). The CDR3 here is CASSRDRGGTEAFF. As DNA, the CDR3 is TGTGCCAGCAGTCGGGACAGGGGGGGCACTGAAGCTTTCTTT.

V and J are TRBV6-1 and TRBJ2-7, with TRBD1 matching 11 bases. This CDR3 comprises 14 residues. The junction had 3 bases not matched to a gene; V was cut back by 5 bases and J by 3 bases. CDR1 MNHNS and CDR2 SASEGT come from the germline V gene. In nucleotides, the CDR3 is TGTGCCAGCAGTTTGGGACAGGGGGTCTACGAGCAGTACTTC. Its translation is CASSLGQGVYEQYF.

The CDR3: CASSPHRQADTEAFF. Written as DNA, the CDR3 is TGTGCCAGCAGTCCCCACCGACAGGCTGACACTGAAGCTTTCTTT. The chain employs TRBV28 and TRBJ1-1; tentative D call: TRBD1 (6 bases). Trimming cost V 5 bases and J 3 bases, with 16 bases left between them. This CDR3 is 15 amino acids long. Germline CDR1 is MDHEN and CDR2 is SYDVKM.

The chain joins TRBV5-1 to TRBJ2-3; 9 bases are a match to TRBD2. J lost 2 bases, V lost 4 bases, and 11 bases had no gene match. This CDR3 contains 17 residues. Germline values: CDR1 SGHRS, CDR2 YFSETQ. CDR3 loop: CASSREPIAGVTDTQYF. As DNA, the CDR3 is TGCGCCAGCAGCCGTGAGCCAATAGCGGGGGTCACAGATACGCAGTATTTT.

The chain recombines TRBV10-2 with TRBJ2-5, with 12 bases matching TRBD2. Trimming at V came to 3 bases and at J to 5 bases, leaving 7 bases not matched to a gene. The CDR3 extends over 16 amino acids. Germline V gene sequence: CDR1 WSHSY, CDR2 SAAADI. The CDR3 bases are TGCGCCAGCAGTGACCTACTAGCGGGAGGAGTTGAGACCCAGTACTTC. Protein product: CASSDLLAGGVETQYF.

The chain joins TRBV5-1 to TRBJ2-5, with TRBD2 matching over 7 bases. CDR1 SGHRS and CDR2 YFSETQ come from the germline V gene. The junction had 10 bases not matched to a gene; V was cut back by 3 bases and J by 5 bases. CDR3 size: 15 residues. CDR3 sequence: CASSWPPGGGETQYF. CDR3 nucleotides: TGCGCCAGCAGCTGGCCACCGGGAGGCGGGGAGACCCAGTACTTC.

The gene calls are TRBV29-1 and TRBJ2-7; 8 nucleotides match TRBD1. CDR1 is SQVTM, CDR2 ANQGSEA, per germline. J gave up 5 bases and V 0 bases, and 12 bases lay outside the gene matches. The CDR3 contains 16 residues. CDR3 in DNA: TGCAGCGTTGAAGATGCCAGGGGGCCTCTTAGGGACGAGCAGTACTTC. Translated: CSVEDARGPLRDEQYF.

CDR3 DNA sequence: TGTGCCAGCAGCGTTATGAACACTGAAGCTTTCTTT. Its translation is CASSVMNTEAFF. The chain employs TRBV28 and TRBJ1-1; no clear D gene. Germline V gene sequence: CDR1 MDHEN, CDR2 SYDVKM. The CDR3 spans 12 residues. V shed 6 bases and J shed 0 bases, with 5 bases lying between them. Together with reference TRBV28 and TRBJ1-1, the CDR3 gives the full variable domain: DVKVTQSSRYLVKRTGEKVFLECVQDMDHENMFWYRQDPGLGLRLIYFSYDVKMKEKGDIPEGYSVSREKKERFSLILESASTNQTSMYLCASSVMNTEAFFGQGTRLTVV.

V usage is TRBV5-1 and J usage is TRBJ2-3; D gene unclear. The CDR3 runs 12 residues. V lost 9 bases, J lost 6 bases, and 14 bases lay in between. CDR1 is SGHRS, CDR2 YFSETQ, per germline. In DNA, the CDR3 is TGCGCCACCAGTCTAGATCTGGATACGCAGTATTTT. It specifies CATSLDLDTQYF.

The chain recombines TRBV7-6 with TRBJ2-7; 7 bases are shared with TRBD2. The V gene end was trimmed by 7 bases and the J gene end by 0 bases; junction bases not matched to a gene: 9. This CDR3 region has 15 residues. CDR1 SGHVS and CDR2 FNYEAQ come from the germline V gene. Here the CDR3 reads CASTLGGEDSYEQYF. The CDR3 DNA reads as TGTGCCAGCACCCTGGGGGGGGAAGACTCCTACGAGCAGTACTTC.

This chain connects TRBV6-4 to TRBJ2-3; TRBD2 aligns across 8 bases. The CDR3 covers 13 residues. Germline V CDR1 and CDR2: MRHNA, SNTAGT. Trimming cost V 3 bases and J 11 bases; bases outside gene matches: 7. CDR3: CASSEVRGERQYF. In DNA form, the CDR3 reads TGTGCCAGCAGTGAAGTGCGGGGGGAAAGGCAGTATTTT.

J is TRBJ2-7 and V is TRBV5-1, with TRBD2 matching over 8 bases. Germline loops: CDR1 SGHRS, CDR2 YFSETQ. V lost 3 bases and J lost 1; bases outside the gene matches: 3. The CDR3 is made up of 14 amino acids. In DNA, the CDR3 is TGCGCCAGCAGCTCGGGACTAGTATCCTACGAGCAGTACTTC. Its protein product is CASSSGLVSYEQYF.

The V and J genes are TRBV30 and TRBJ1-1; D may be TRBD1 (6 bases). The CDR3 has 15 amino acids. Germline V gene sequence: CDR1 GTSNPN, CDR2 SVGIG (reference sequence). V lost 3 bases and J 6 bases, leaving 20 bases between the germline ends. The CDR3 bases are TGTGCCTGGAGGGGGGCTGCATTGGGTAGGGCTGAAGCTTTCTTT. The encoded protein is CAWRGAALGRAEAFF.

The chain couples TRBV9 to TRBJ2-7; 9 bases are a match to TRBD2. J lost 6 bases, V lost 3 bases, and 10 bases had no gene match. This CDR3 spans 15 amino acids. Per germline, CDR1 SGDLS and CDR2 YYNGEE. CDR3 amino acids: CASSAGTSPFREQYF. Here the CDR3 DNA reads TGTGCCAGCAGCGCCGGGACTAGCCCGTTTCGCGAGCAGTACTTC. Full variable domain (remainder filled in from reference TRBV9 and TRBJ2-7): DSGVTQTPKHLITATGQRVTLRCSPRSGDLSVYWYQQSLDQGLQFLIQYYNGEERAKGNILERFSAQQFPDLHSELNLSSLELGDSALYFCASSAGTSPFREQYFGPGTRLTVT.